This T cell receptor beta chain was recovered during a study of cytomegalovirus exposure and HLA in healthy donors. Study overall: An early data release held tens of millions of unique TCRs from HLA-typed donors.

To note about this clone: The antigen remains undetermined.

Notes on the study in general: Presence/absence results assume similar sequencing depth per donor, which may not hold. TCR beta chains numbering some 160 were designated cytomegalovirus-associated. In a later analysis, TCR association rates varied by HLA locus: DRB1 most, HLA-C fewest.

The study ran its PCR with 60 Vbeta and 13 Jbeta primers. Clones were read by immunoSEQ multiplex PCR, and TCRdb kept only the in-frame ones, dropping some. The sample lists about 140,000 clones, 80% occurring once. This CDR3 spans 15 amino acids. The germline CDR1 and CDR2 sequences are KGHSH and LQKENI. Trimming left V 3 bases short and J 2 bases short, with 13 bases between. The chain combines TRBV18 with TRBJ1-1; D gene uncertain. Sequenced input: PBMCs. The clonotype originates from a man between 40 and 49 years old in good health and CMV-seropositive. The DNA of the CDR3 is TGTGCCAGCTCACCCTCGAACGGGGTTAACACTGAAGCTTTCTTT. As protein: CASSPSNGVNTEAFF.